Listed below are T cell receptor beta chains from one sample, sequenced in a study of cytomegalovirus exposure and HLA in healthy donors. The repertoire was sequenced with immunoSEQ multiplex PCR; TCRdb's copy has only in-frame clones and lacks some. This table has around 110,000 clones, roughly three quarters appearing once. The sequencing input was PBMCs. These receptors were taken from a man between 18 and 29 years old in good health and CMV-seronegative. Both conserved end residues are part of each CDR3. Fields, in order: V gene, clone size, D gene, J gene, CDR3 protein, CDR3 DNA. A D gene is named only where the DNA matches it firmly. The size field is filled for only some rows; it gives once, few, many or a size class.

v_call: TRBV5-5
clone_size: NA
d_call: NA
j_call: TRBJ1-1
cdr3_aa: CASSLWLNDEAFF
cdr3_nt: TGTGCCAGCAGCTTGTGGCTGAACGATGAAGCTTTCTTT

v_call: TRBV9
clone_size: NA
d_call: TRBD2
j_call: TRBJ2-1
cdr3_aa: CASSPSSLAGSYNEQFF
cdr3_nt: TGTGCCAGCAGCCCCAGCTCTCTAGCGGGCTCCTACAATGAGCAGTTCTTC

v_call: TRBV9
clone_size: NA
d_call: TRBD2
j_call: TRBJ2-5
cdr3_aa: CASSASGGGETQYF
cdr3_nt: TGTGCCAGCAGCGCAAGCGGGGGTGGAGAGACCCAGTACTTC

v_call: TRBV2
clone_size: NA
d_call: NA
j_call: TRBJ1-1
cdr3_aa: CASSAGRVTEAFF
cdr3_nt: TGTGCCAGCAGTGCGGGCAGGGTCACTGAAGCTTTCTTT

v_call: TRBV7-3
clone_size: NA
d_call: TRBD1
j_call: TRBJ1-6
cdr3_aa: CASSFRGQNNSPLHF
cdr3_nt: TGTGCCAGCAGCTTCAGGGGACAGAATAATTCACCCCTCCACTTT

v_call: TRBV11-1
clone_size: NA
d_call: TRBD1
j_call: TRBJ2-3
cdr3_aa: CASSVGQGSTDTQYF
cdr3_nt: TGTGCCAGCAGCGTTGGACAGGGCAGCACAGATACGCAGTATTTT

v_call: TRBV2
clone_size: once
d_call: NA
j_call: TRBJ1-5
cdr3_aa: CASKATDRGNQPQHF
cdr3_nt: TGTGCCAGCAAGGCCACAGATAGAGGCAATCAGCCCCAGCATTTT

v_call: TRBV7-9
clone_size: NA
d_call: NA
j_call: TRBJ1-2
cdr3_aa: CASSQPPRTDYGYTF
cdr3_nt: TGTGCCAGCAGCCAACCACCCCGGACAGATTATGGCTACACCTTC

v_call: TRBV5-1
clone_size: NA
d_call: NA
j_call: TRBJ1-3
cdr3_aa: CASSAGVDGNTIYF
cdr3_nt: TGCGCCAGCAGCGCAGGGGTGGATGGAAACACCATATATTTT

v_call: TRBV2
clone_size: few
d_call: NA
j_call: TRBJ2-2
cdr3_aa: CASIQIYTGELFF
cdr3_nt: TGTGCCAGCATACAGATTTACACCGGGGAGCTGTTTTTT

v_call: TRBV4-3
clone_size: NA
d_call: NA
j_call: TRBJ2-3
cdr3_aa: CASSQDLLRTDTQYF
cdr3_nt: TGCGCCAGCAGCCAAGATCTTCTGAGGACAGATACGCAGTATTTT

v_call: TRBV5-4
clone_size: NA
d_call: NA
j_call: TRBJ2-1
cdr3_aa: CASSLLQNNEQFF
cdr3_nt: TGTGCCAGCAGCTTGTTGCAGAACAATGAGCAGTTCTTC

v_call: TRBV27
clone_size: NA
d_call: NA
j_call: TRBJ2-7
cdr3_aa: CASSKNRVYEQYF
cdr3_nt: TGTGCCAGCAGTAAAAACAGGGTCTACGAGCAGTACTTC

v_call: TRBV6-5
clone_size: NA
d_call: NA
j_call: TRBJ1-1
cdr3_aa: CASSQGPPGAFF
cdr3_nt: TGTGCCAGCAGTCAGGGTCCCCCGGGAGCTTTCTTT

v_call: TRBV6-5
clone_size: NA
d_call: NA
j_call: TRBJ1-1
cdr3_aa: CASTPFAGGSEAFF
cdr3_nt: TGTGCCAGCACCCCGTTTGCGGGGGGGTCTGAAGCTTTCTTT

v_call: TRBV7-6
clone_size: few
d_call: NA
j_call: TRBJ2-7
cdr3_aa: CASSLAIAGATYEQYF
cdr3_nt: TGTGCCAGCAGCTTAGCTATCGCAGGGGCAACCTACGAGCAGTACTTC

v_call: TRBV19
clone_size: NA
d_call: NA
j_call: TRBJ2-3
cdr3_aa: CASSMRVTDTQYF
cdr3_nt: TGTGCCAGTAGTATGAGGGTCACAGATACGCAGTATTTT

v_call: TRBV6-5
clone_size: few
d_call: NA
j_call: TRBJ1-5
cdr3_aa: CASTRSHGAQPQHF
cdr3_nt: TGTGCCAGCACTCGATCTCATGGGGCTCAGCCCCAGCATTTT

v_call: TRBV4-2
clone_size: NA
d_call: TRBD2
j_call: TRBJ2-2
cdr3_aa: CASRTGGSGGVDGELFF
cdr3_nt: TGTGCCAGCAGGACCGGGGGTAGCGGGGGGGTTGACGGGGAGCTGTTTTTT

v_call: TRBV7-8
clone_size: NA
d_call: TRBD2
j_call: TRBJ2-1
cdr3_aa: CASSHGGGYNEQFF
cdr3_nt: TGTGCCAGCAGCCACGGGGGGGGATACAATGAGCAGTTCTTC

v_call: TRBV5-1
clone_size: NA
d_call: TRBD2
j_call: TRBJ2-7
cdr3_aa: CASSFLGTSGGTPYEQYF
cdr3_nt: TGCGCCAGCAGCTTTCTTGGGACTAGCGGGGGGACCCCCTACGAGCAGTACTTC

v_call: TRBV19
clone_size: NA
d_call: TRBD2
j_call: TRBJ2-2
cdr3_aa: CASSIGGRGTGELFF
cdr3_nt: TGTGCCAGTAGTATTGGAGGGAGGGGCACCGGGGAGCTGTTTTTT

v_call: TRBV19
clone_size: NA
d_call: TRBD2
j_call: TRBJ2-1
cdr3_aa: CASSMDGGAGNEQFF
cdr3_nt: TGTGCCAGTAGTATGGACGGGGGGGCAGGCAATGAGCAGTTCTTC

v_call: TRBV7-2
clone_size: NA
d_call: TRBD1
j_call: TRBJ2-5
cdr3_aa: CASSPLGQQETQYF
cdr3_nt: TGTGCCAGCAGCCCATTGGGACAGCAAGAGACCCAGTACTTC

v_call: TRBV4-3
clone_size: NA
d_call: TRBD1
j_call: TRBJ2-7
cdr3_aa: CASSQDALGQAHYEQYF
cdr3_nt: TGCGCCAGCAGCCAAGATGCATTGGGACAGGCTCACTACGAGCAGTACTTC

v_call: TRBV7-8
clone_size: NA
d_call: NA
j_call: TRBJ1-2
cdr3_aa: CASSLVGLTVTSNYGYTF
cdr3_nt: TGTGCCAGCAGCTTAGTAGGCCTTACAGTCACCTCTAACTATGGCTACACCTTC